A single sample is the source of the 29 T cell receptor beta chains below, sequenced in a study of blood T cells in healthy people across ages. PCR was performed a second time for roughly 6 to 12 cycles using a sample-barcoded 5' primer and a J-beta primer mix. TCRdb re-called the 5' RACE reads through MiXCR, storing one row per CDR3 protein. Of about 680,000 distinct CDR3 sequences listed, roughly 49% are singletons. Sequencing was done on a sample of blood. The receptors were gathered from a woman between 55 and 75 years old in good health.

Only a few counts were recorded for this clonotype. CDR3 DNA sequence: TGTGCCAGCAGCTTAACGGGGGGTAGGGAAAATGAGCAGTACTTC. Translating it yields CASSLTGGRENEQYF. This chain links TRBV7-3 with TRBJ2-5, with a possible D match to TRBD2 (6 bases). Germline CDR1 and CDR2: SGHTA and FQGTGA. Trimming removed 0 bases from V and 11 bases from J, with 19 bases in between. There are 15 residues in the CDR3.

The V and J genes are TRBV7-3 and TRBJ2-1, with D perhaps matching TRBD1 (6 bases). Looked up from germline, CDR1 is SGHTA and CDR2 is FQGTGA. V lost 0 bases to trimming and J lost 9 bases, with 15 bases between them. This CDR3 is built from 15 residues. CDR3 region: CASSLTLAGASEQFF. DNA for the CDR3: TGTGCCAGCAGCTTAACGTTGGCAGGGGCAAGTGAGCAGTTCTTC.

The rearrangement joins TRBV20-1 to TRBJ2-1, with a possible D match to TRBD2 (6 bases). Trimming removed 6 bases from V and 10 bases from J, with 16 bases in between. Germline assignment: CDR1 DFQATT and CDR2 SNEGSKA (reference sequence). The CDR3 is made up of 12 amino acids. CDR3 sequence: CSAKAGTYEQFF. The CDR3 region has the DNA TGCAGTGCAAAGGCGGGGACCTACGAGCAGTTCTTC.

The V call is TRBV27, the J call TRBJ2-1, with D perhaps matching TRBD2 (5 bases). V was pared by 4 bases and J by 7 bases, with 29 bases between. The CDR3 sequence is 19 residues long. In germline, CDR1 is MNHEY, CDR2 SMNVEV (reference sequence). Here the CDR3 DNA reads TGTGCCAGCAGTTCACAAGTAGGCTTCGGGGTCCCGATAGATAATGAGCAGTTCTTC. Translated, it gives CASSSQVGFGVPIDNEQFF.

The chain couples TRBV27 to TRBJ1-5; TRBD1 is a possible D gene (5 bases). CDR3 length equals 13 residues. Germline-derived CDR1 and CDR2 are MNHEY and SMNVEV (reference sequence). V shed 6 bases and J shed 5 bases, with 11 bases lying between them. The CDR3: CASRGDLDQPQHF. The CDR3 DNA reads as TGTGCCAGCAGGGGGGATTTGGATCAGCCCCAGCATTTT.

This clonotype has at least ten counts. The chain has TRBV5-1 and TRBJ2-3; 8 bases match TRBD2. Trimming at V came to 2 bases and at J to 0 bases, leaving 8 bases not matched to a gene. Per the germline V gene, CDR1 is SGHRS and CDR2 is YFSETQ. The CDR3 spans 17 residues. The CDR3 loop is CASSLSTSGHSTDTQYF. CDR3 DNA sequence: TGCGCCAGCAGCTTAAGCACTAGCGGCCATAGCACAGATACGCAGTATTTT.

This clonotype was seen only a few times. The chain recombines TRBV7-2 with TRBJ2-5; perhaps TRBD2 as D (6 bases). This CDR3 region has 14 residues. Trimming left V 2 bases short and J 1 base short, with 8 bases between. CDR1 and CDR2 (germline): SGHTA, FQGNSA. CDR3 coding DNA: TGTGCCAGCAGCTTAACGCGGGGCCAAGAGACCCAGTACTTC. Encoded protein: CASSLTRGQETQYF.

V and J are TRBV7-6 and TRBJ1-4; 7 bases line up with TRBD1. Trimming at V came to 3 bases and at J to 13 bases, leaving 11 bases not matched to a gene. CDR1 and CDR2 (germline): SGHVS, FNYEAQ. This CDR3 spans 14 amino acids. The CDR3 protein is CASSLDRGREVLFF. The CDR3 DNA reads as TGTGCCAGCAGCTTGGATAGGGGGCGTGAGGTACTGTTTTTT.

The V gene is TRBV7-3, the J gene TRBJ2-5, with D uncertain. Per germline, CDR1 SGHTA and CDR2 FQGTGA. Trimming left V 4 bases short and J 11 bases short, with 17 bases between. The length of the CDR3 is 13 residues. CDR3 bases: TGTGCCAGCAGCTCCTCAGGACGTGAGAAGCAGTACTTC. Its protein is CASSSSGREKQYF.

V and J are TRBV5-1 and TRBJ1-1; maybe TRBD1 (6 bases). Germline-derived CDR1 and CDR2 are SGHRS and YFSETQ. The CDR3 is made up of 15 amino acids. Between the trimmed V and J ends, which lost 5 bases and 5 bases, there was a span of 19 bases. For the CDR3, the DNA is TGCGCCAGCAGACCCCCGACCGGGACAATGACTGAAGCTTTCTTT. Translating it yields CASRPPTGTMTEAFF.

The chain links TRBV25-1 to TRBJ2-3; D is uncertain. The CDR3 has 13 amino acids. CDR1 is MGHDK and CDR2 is SYGVNS in the germline V gene. V was shortened by 0 bases and J by 5 bases, with 6 bases between the two germline ends. CDR3 bases: TGTGCCAGCAGTGAATATATAAAAGATACGCAGTATTTT. Translating gives CASSEYIKDTQYF.

The gene calls are TRBV27 and TRBJ2-1; possibly TRBD1 or TRBD2 for D (5 bases each). Trimming removed 2 bases at V and 6 bases at J, with 17 bases between. CDR1 is MNHEY, CDR2 SMNVEV, per germline (reference sequence). The CDR3 consists of 16 residues. The CDR3 sequence: CASSLEGRVWSNEQFF. In DNA, the CDR3 is TGTGCCAGCAGTTTAGAGGGGCGTGTCTGGAGCAATGAGCAGTTCTTC.

The chain is built from TRBV21-1 and TRBJ2-2. TRBV21-1 is assigned pseudogene status. The CDR3 consists of 14 residues. CDR3 sequence (DNA): TGTGCCAGCAGCAAAGGAGGTAACACCGGGGAGCTGTTTTTT. Translated: CASSKGGNTGELFF.

The V call is TRBV7-2, the J call TRBJ2-5, with 9 nucleotides matching TRBD2. CDR3 length: 14 residues. Looked up from germline, CDR1 is SGHTA and CDR2 is FQGNSA. V shed 5 bases, J shed 4 bases, and the junction held 5 bases outside the gene matches. The CDR3 here is CASSVGAGGETQYF. CDR3 in DNA: TGTGCCAGCAGCGTAGGAGCGGGAGGAGAGACCCAGTACTTC. Combining the CDR3 with reference TRBV7-2 and TRBJ2-5 gives the whole variable domain GAGVSQSPSNKVTEKGKDVELRCDPISGHTALYWYRQSLGQGLEFLIYFQGNSAPDKSGLPSDRFSAERTGGSVSTLTIQRTQQEDSAVYLCASSVGAGGETQYFGPGTRLLVL.

V usage is TRBV5-6 and J usage is TRBJ2-1; D is unclear. Germline CDR1 and CDR2: SGHDT and YYEEEE. Trimming removed 0 bases from V and 12 bases from J, with 10 bases in between. The CDR3 consists of 12 residues. CDR3 DNA: TGTGCCAGCAGCTTGGTGGGCCGTCCGCAGTTCTTC. Its translation: CASSLVGRPQFF.

Regarding this clonotype: Compared with germline, one end of the junction differs, possibly owing to a read error. CDR3 nucleotide sequence: TGTGCCGGCAGCCAACAGGGAATCCATCTATACGAGCAGTACTTC. It specifies CAGSQQGIHLYEQYF. J is TRBJ2-5 and V is TRBV14, with D possibly TRBD1 on 6 matching bases. The J call could be wrong; TRBJ2-7 is a better fit for the DNA end. This CDR3 comprises 15 residues. CDR1 is SGHDN and CDR2 is FVKESK in the germline V gene.

This clonotype was counted between two and nine times. CDR3 sequence (DNA): TGTGCCATCAGGTCCGGGGCGTACGAGCAGTACTTC. The encoded protein is CAIRSGAYEQYF. This rearrangement joins TRBV10-3 to TRBJ2-7; D may correspond to TRBD1 or TRBD2 (5 bases each). Germline CDR1 ENHRY, CDR2 SYGVKD. Trimming removed 6 bases at V and 4 bases at J, with 10 bases between. CDR3 length equals 12 residues.

Only a few counts were recorded for this clonotype. The chain links TRBV5-1 to TRBJ1-1; D gene uncertain. Germline loops: CDR1 SGHRS, CDR2 YFSETQ. The V and J ends lost 0 bases and 3 bases respectively, with 9 bases between them. The CDR3 is made up of 14 amino acids. Here the CDR3 DNA reads TGCGCCAGCAGCTTGGATGGCCGCGACACTGAAGCTTTCTTT. It encodes CASSLDGRDTEAFF.

The DNA of the CDR3 is TGCGCCAGCAGCGGCGGACAGATTATTCAAGAGACCCAGTACTTC. Translated: CASSGGQIIQETQYF. V and J are TRBV5-1 and TRBJ2-5; a possible D gene is TRBD1 (6 bases). Trimming cost V 4 bases and J 2 bases, with 15 bases left between them. In germline, CDR1 is SGHRS, CDR2 YFSETQ. The CDR3 is 15 residues long.

Points on this clonotype: With a much larger clone just one base away, this may be a read error. The chain employs TRBV19 and TRBJ1-2; D gene uncertain. V lost 8 bases and J lost 0, with 10 bases in between. CDR1 is LNHDA and CDR2 is SQIVND in the germline V gene (reference sequence). This CDR3 has 13 amino acids. CDR3 residues: CASEYQTNYGYTF. Here the CDR3 DNA reads TGTGCCAGTGAATATCAGACTAACTATGGCTACACCTTC.

This chain uses TRBV7-9 with TRBJ1-2; 9 bases are a match to TRBD1. There are 14 residues in the CDR3. Trimming at V came to 2 bases and at J to 6 bases, leaving 4 bases not matched to a gene. Germline assignment: CDR1 SEHNR and CDR2 FQNEAQ (reference sequence). CDR3 in amino acids: CASSLWTGVDGYTF. The CDR3 coding sequence is TGTGCCAGCAGCTTATGGACAGGGGTGGATGGCTACACCTTC.

The J gene is TRBJ2-1, the V gene TRBV20-1; D uncertain. Germline CDR1 is DFQATT and CDR2 is SNEGSKA (reference sequence). The CDR3 spans 11 residues. The germline V and J ends were trimmed by 3 bases and 8 bases, with 8 bases remaining between them. The CDR3 DNA is TGCAGTGCTAGGAGAGTCTATGAGCAGTTCTTC. It codes for CSARRVYEQFF.

The rearrangement links TRBV20-1 to TRBJ1-6; D is unresolved. The CDR3 spans 15 residues. V shed 1 base and J shed 0 bases, with 7 bases lying between them. Germline-derived CDR1 and CDR2 are DFQATT and SNEGSKA (reference sequence). The CDR3 spells CSARGPSSYNSPLHF. CDR3 coding DNA: TGCAGTGCTAGAGGGCCCAGCTCCTATAATTCACCCCTCCACTTT.

The V gene is TRBV7-9, the J gene TRBJ2-1; 7 bases line up with TRBD1. The CDR3 loop spans 14 amino acids. With V trimmed by 2 bases and J by 9 bases, 7 bases remained unmatched. CDR1 SEHNR and CDR2 FQNEAQ come from the germline V gene (reference sequence). The CDR3 bases are TGTGCCAGCAGCTTACCGGGACAGATAAGTGAGCAGTTCTTC. Its translation: CASSLPGQISEQFF.

This clonotype occurred many times. The chain recombines TRBV4-3 with TRBJ2-7, with 9 nucleotides matching TRBD2. CDR1 is LGHNA and CDR2 is YSLEER in the germline V gene. The ends lost 0 bases at V and 3 bases at J; junction bases unmatched: 6. This CDR3 has 16 amino acids. CDR3 sequence (DNA): TGCGCCAGCAGCCAAGATTGGGCTAGCGGGATCTACGAGCAGTACTTC. As protein: CASSQDWASGIYEQYF.

The chain joins TRBV6-1 to TRBJ1-4; D is undetermined. The CDR3 spans 16 residues. The V and J ends lost 3 bases and 5 bases respectively, with 16 bases between them. The V gene's germline CDR1 is MNHNS and CDR2 SASEGT. The CDR3 region is CASSDSNSGGNEKLFF. The CDR3 DNA follows: TGTGCCAGCAGTGATTCAAATTCCGGCGGAAATGAAAAACTGTTTTTT.

There are a few counts of this clonotype. This sequence joins TRBV20-1 and TRBJ1-2, with D uncertain. The length of the CDR3 is 12 residues. The germline V gene encodes CDR1 DFQATT and CDR2 SNEGSKA (reference sequence). V was pared by 3 bases and J by 2 bases, with 7 bases between. In nucleotides, the CDR3 is TGCAGTGCTAGGGCAGGAAACTATGGCTACACCTTC. Amino acids: CSARAGNYGYTF.

The V call is TRBV29-1, the J call TRBJ2-1; 9 bases are a match to TRBD2. The junction had 6 bases not matched to a gene; V was cut back by 5 bases and J by 7 bases. The CDR3 runs 13 residues. CDR1 is SQVTM, CDR2 ANQGSEA, per germline. This CDR3 reads CSVRRTSENEQFF. The DNA of the CDR3 is TGCAGCGTTCGTCGGACTAGCGAAAATGAGCAGTTCTTC.

The J gene is TRBJ2-5, the V gene TRBV7-2; D may be TRBD2 (6 bases). CDR3 length equals 14 residues. V gave up 5 bases and J gave up 5 bases, with 15 bases separating them. Germline-derived CDR1 and CDR2 are SGHTA and FQGNSA. The CDR3 DNA reads TGTGCCAGCAGCCCCCACGTAGCGGTGGAGACCCAGTACTTC. Protein: CASSPHVAVETQYF.